The next 9 T cell receptor beta chains were all read from a single sample in a study of blood T cell repertoires in COVID-19. The repertoire was sequenced with immunoSEQ multiplex PCR; TCRdb's copy has only in-frame clones and lacks some. The table records 43,000 or so clones, around nine tenths of them present only once. Sequencing input: peripheral blood. These receptors were taken from a man in his 60s with active or convalescent COVID-19.

The chain employs TRBV6-5 and TRBJ2-1; 9 bases agree with TRBD1. V shed 6 bases, J shed 7 bases, and the junction held 4 bases outside the gene matches. Germline assignment: CDR1 MNHEY and CDR2 SVGAGI. The CDR3 covers 13 residues. CDR3 DNA sequence: TGTGCCAGCAGAACGACAGGGGGTAATGAGCAGTTCTTC. Translated, it gives CASRTTGGNEQFF.

The V gene is TRBV5-4, the J gene TRBJ1-2, with a tentative D call TRBD1 (5 bases). CDR3 length equals 15 residues. Trimming pared 1 base from V and 8 bases from J, leaving 18 bases between. The germline V gene encodes CDR1 SGHNT and CDR2 YYREEE (reference sequence). The CDR3 region is CASSLFRKGDLGYTF. CDR3 nucleotides: TGTGCCAGCAGCTTGTTCCGGAAAGGGGATTTGGGCTACACCTTC.

This chain links TRBV29-1 with TRBJ2-1; the match to TRBD2 covers 11 bases. The CDR3 contains 14 residues. Per the germline V gene, CDR1 is SQVTM and CDR2 is ANQGSEA. J lost 9 bases, V lost 4 bases, and 8 bases had no gene match. CDR3 sequence: CSVVAGGISGEQFF. As DNA, the CDR3 is TGCAGCGTTGTAGCGGGGGGGATATCGGGTGAGCAGTTCTTC.

The CDR3 reads CASSPGDSPLHF. In nucleotides, the CDR3 is TGTGCCAGCAGCCCAGGGGATTCACCCCTCCACTTT. The chain combines TRBV7-9 with TRBJ1-6, with D perhaps matching TRBD1 (6 bases). Germline-derived CDR1 and CDR2 are SEHNR and FQNEAQ (reference sequence). The CDR3 runs 12 residues. The V gene lost 5 bases and the J gene lost 8 bases, with 7 bases spanning the gap.

This clone was observed a single time. The rearrangement joins TRBV3-1 (or the pseudogene TRBV3-2) to TRBJ2-1; D not certain. V dropped 4 bases and J dropped 5 bases, with 18 bases sitting between them. CDR1 is LGHDT, CDR2 YNNKEL, per germline (reference sequence). This CDR3 is 16 amino acids long. The chain's CDR3 is CASSPAPPRRDNEQFF. CDR3 DNA: TGTGCCAGCAGCCCCGCGCCCCCCAGACGGGACAATGAGCAGTTCTTC.

The sample holds one count of this clone. The chain uses TRBV3-1 (or the pseudogene TRBV3-2) and TRBJ2-7; 11 bases are shared with TRBD2. Germline V CDR1 and CDR2: LGHDT, YNNKEL (reference sequence). This CDR3 contains 16 residues. The ends lost 2 bases at V and 1 base at J; junction bases unmatched: 4. The CDR3 reads CASSQIAGGPSYEQYF. CDR3 sequence (DNA): TGTGCCAGCAGCCAAATAGCGGGGGGGCCGTCCTACGAGCAGTACTTC.

The chain is built from TRBV5-1 and TRBJ2-1; TRBD1 matches at 7 bases. V dropped 4 bases and J dropped 5; count of bases not matched to a gene: 9. Germline lookup yields CDR1 SGHRS and CDR2 YFSETQ. There are 15 residues in the CDR3. The CDR3, as DNA: TGCGCCAGCAGCGAGACAGGGAGAGGGGACAATGAGCAGTTCTTC. Amino acid sequence: CASSETGRGDNEQFF.

J is TRBJ1-6 and V is TRBV14; the D is unclear. The CDR3 length is 15 residues. CDR1 is SGHDN, CDR2 FVKESK, per germline. Trimming pared 0 bases from V and 6 bases from J, leaving 9 bases between. The CDR3: CASSQESPVNSPLHF. The CDR3 region has the DNA TGTGCCAGCAGCCAAGAAAGCCCCGTTAATTCACCCCTCCACTTT.

V and J are TRBV11-2 and TRBJ2-1; 13 bases line up with TRBD2. Germline V gene lookup returns CDR1 SGHAT and CDR2 FQNNGV. J gave up 7 bases and V 4 bases, and 10 bases lay outside the gene matches. The CDR3 totals 17 residues. The CDR3 sequence: CASSYTSGGGGTNEQFF. CDR3 nucleotide sequence: TGTGCCAGCAGCTACACTAGCGGGGGGGGAGGGACGAATGAGCAGTTCTTC.